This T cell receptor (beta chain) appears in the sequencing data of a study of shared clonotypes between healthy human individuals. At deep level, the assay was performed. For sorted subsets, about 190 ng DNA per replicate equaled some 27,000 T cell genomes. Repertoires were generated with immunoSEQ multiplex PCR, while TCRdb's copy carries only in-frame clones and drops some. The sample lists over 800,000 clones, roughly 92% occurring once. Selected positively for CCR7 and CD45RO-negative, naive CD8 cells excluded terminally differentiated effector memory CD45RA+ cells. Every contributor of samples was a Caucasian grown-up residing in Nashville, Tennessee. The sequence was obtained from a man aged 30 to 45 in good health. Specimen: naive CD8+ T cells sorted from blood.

The CDR3 region is CASSRANYEQYF. As DNA, the CDR3 is TGTGCCAGCAGCAGGGCCAACTACGAGCAGTACTTC. The rearrangement joins TRBV14 to TRBJ2-7; D unresolved. Trimming cost V 5 bases and J 3 bases, with 8 bases left between them. Looked up from germline, CDR1 is SGHDN and CDR2 is FVKESK. The CDR3 loop spans 12 amino acids.